The 5 T cell receptor beta chains listed next were all sequenced from one sample in a study of cytomegalovirus exposure and HLA in healthy donors. Primers for the PCR totalled 60 Vbeta and 13 Jbeta. Generated by immunoSEQ multiplex PCR, the TCRdb table keeps only in-frame clones and is missing some. This table has over 150,000 clones, roughly 75% appearing once. What was sequenced was PBMCs. The receptors originated from a woman in her forties or fifties in good health and CMV-seropositive.

The chain has TRBV15 and TRBJ1-6, with 11 bases that match TRBD1. Germline CDR1 reads LNHNV; CDR2 reads YYDKDF (reference sequence). The V segment lost 5 bases and the J segment 9 bases; nucleotides outside the gene matches: 12. The CDR3 loop spans 17 amino acids. CDR3 amino acids: CATSLSRTGGFGSPLHF. Written as DNA, the CDR3 is TGTGCCACCAGCCTGTCCCGGACAGGGGGCTTTGGTTCACCCCTCCACTTT.

The V gene is TRBV5-5, the J gene TRBJ2-7; 11 nucleotides align to TRBD1. Per the germline V gene, CDR1 is SGHKS and CDR2 is YYEKEE (reference sequence). J gave up 2 bases and V 6 bases, and 4 bases lay outside the gene matches. The CDR3 length is 14 residues. The CDR3 DNA follows: TGTGCCAGCACCGGGACAGGGGGGACCTACGAGCAGTACTTC. Translated, it gives CASTGTGGTYEQYF.

The J gene is TRBJ1-1, the V gene TRBV29-1, with D maybe TRBD1 (6 bases). The CDR3 extends over 13 amino acids. Trimming shortened V by 7 bases and J by 6 bases, and 18 bases separated the two germline ends. Looked up from germline, CDR1 is SQVTM and CDR2 is ANQGSEA. The CDR3 bases are TGCAGCGCCCGAAGGGGGAGTGCGTCTGAAGCTTTCTTT. The encoded protein is CSARRGSASEAFF.

The rearrangement uses TRBV11-3 and TRBJ2-1; 9 nucleotides line up with TRBD2. This CDR3 region has 15 residues. Unmatched junction bases numbered 3, after V lost 2 bases and J lost 4 bases. The germline V gene has CDR1 SGHNT and CDR2 YENEEA. CDR3 coding DNA: TGTGCCAGCAGCTTATCAGCGGGGGGATACAATGAGCAGTTCTTC. Encoded protein: CASSLSAGGYNEQFF. The full variable domain, rest sourced from reference TRBV11-3 and TRBJ2-1, is EAGVVQSPRYKIIEKKQPVAFWCNPISGHNTLYWYLQNLGQGPELLIRYENEEAVDDSQLPKDRFSAERLKGVDSTLKIQPAELGDSAVYLCASSLSAGGYNEQFFGPGTRLTVL.

V usage is TRBV5-4 and J usage is TRBJ2-5; 8 bases line up with TRBD1. Looked up from germline, CDR1 is SGHNT and CDR2 is YYREEE (reference sequence). With V trimmed by 4 bases and J by 3 bases, 8 bases remained unmatched. The CDR3 is 15 amino acids. CDR3 in DNA: TGTGCCAGCAGCCGCCTCGGACAGGGCGAAGAGACCCAGTACTTC. The encoded protein is CASSRLGQGEETQYF.